This TCR beta chain derives from a study of blood T cells in healthy people across ages. Study observations and caveats: Any changes in expanded clonotypes were possibly confounded, as donor CMV status remained unknown. Diversity estimates drawn from one million T cells were deemed underestimates.

The V end was cut by 1 base, the J end by 7 bases, with 17 bases between. Germline CDR1 reads LGHNA; CDR2 reads YSLEER. There are 15 residues in the CDR3. On this clonotype itself: Antigen: not known.

A J-beta primer mix and a sample-barcoded 5' primer were used in a second PCR of roughly 6 to 11 cycles. Carrying 12 random nucleotides, a template-switch adaptor labeled each individual cDNA molecule. Paired-end reads containing CDR3 totaled no fewer than 2.5 million for each sample. TCRdb re-called the 5' RACE reads through MiXCR, storing one row per CDR3 protein. The sample holds hundreds of thousands of distinct CDR3 sequences, 45% to 50% seen once. This sequence originates from a woman aged 55-70 years in good health. Sequencing was performed on blood. The chain carries TRBV4-3 and TRBJ2-7; no clear D. The CDR3: CASSQGLDGYNEQYF. CDR3 nucleotide sequence: TGCGCCAGCAGCCAAGGGCTAGATGGGTACAATGAGCAGTACTTC.